This T cell receptor (beta chain) comes out of a study of beta chain features in type 1 diabetes. Points from the study as a whole: When Type 1 diabetes patients were examined, their TCRB CDR3s proved moderately but significantly shorter in all four CD4+ subsets.

Sampling consisted of one heparinised blood draw per donor, averaging around 110 mL. Sorting of CD4+ naive, central memory, regulatory and stem cell-like memory cells was performed via CD45RO/CCR7/CD25/CD127/CD95/CD27. What was sequenced were expressed TCRB transcripts, since all of the isolated RNA had been reverse transcribed. The protocol was immunoSEQ multiplex PCR, while the TCRdb copy is restricted to in-frame clones and leaves out a portion. This sample has about 340,000 clones, with around 7.6% found just once. Only a few counts were recorded for this clone. Its antigen remains unidentified. V trimming: 4 bases; J trimming: 0 bases; junction bases outside the gene matches: 10. CDR3 length: 18 residues. In germline, CDR1 is SGHKS, CDR2 YYEKEE (reference sequence).

This receptor was obtained from a woman aged 18-29 years in good health. The rearrangement uses TRBV5-5 and TRBJ2-6; 7 bases are a match to TRBD1. The sample consisted of central memory CD4+ T cells from blood. The DNA for the CDR3 is TGTGCCAGCAGCCAGGGACAGCCGCCCATCTCTGGGGCCAACGTCCTGACTTTC. Translating it yields CASSQGQPPISGANVLTF.